This paragraph reports one T cell receptor beta chain. Its antigen remains unidentified. The data are from a study of cytomegalovirus exposure and HLA in healthy donors. Healthy bone marrow donors made up the cohort. Study outcomes and limitations: What TCR beta sequences reportedly achieved was accurate prediction of HLA-A and HLA-B alleles in most subjects.

The V and J ends lost 2 bases and 1 base respectively, with 14 bases between them. The CDR3 has 16 amino acids. The germline V gene encodes CDR1 MNHEY and CDR2 SMNVEV (reference sequence). The PCR employed 60 Vbeta primers together with 13 Jbeta primers. Only in-frame clones appear in the TCRdb table, and some are missing; sequencing was by immunoSEQ multiplex PCR. In the table there are 130,000 or so clones, 75% to 85% of which are singletons. This TCR was recovered from a woman younger than 30 in good health and CMV-seropositive. This chain connects TRBV27 to TRBJ1-1; D perhaps matches TRBD1 (6 bases). The sequenced sample was PBMCs. The CDR3 DNA sequence: TGTGCCAGCAGTTTACTTGGGGACACAGCGAACACTGAAGCTTTCTTT. It translates to CASSLLGDTANTEAFF.